The rows below give T cell receptor beta chains drawn from one sample of a study of human thymus T cells. Generated by immunoSEQ multiplex PCR, the TCRdb table keeps only in-frame clones and is missing some. This table has tens of thousands of clones, 95% appearing once. Source material: thymus tissue. These TCRs come from a girl younger than two with a congenital heart defect but otherwise immunologically healthy. Both conserved end residues are part of each CDR3. A D gene is named only where the DNA matches it firmly. Only part of the rows carry a size: once, few, many, or a class if the clone is expanded.

TGTGCCTCCAGTGTGGGCGTTGAAGCTTTCTTT	CASSVGVEAFF	-	-	TRBV12-5	TRBJ1-1
TGTGCCAGCGAGGGAGGGGACGGGGAGCGTGGAGATACGCAGTATTTT	CASEGGDGERGDTQYF	-	TRBD2	TRBV27	TRBJ2-3
TGTGCCAGTAGTATAGGTCCAGGGCCCCATTATGGCTACACCTTC	CASSIGPGPHYGYTF	-	-	TRBV19	TRBJ1-2
TGTGCCAGCAGCCAAGATGCAGCGGACAACACTGAAGCTTTCTTT	CASSQDAADNTEAFF	-	-	TRBV14	TRBJ1-1
TGCGCCAGCAGCTTGGCGGGACAGGGGGTAGACTATGGCTACACCTTC	CASSLAGQGVDYGYTF	-	TRBD1	TRBV5-1	TRBJ1-2
TGCACCAGCAGCCAAGACCACACAGGGGATACTAATGAAAAACTGTTTTTT	CTSSQDHTGDTNEKLFF	-	-	TRBV1	TRBJ1-4
TGTGCCAGCAGCAAACGCCCGGGACAGCAGGGGTACGAGCAGTACTTC	CASSKRPGQQGYEQYF	once	TRBD1	TRBV11-2	TRBJ2-7
TGTGCCAGCGATTCTACAGGGGGCGGTGAAAAACTGTTTTTT	CASDSTGGGEKLFF	-	TRBD1	TRBV30	TRBJ1-4
TGTGCCAGCAGTTCTGGGGCAATAGCGGGAGGCGAGACCCAGTACTTC	CASSSGAIAGGETQYF	-	TRBD2	TRBV6-5	TRBJ2-5
TGTGCCAGCAGTCTCAACCGACAGGTTCCCCAGGGGGACACTGAAGCTTTCTTT	CASSLNRQVPQGDTEAFF	-	TRBD1	TRBV27	TRBJ1-1
TGTGCCAGCAGCTTAGAACAGGCGACCTACGAGCAGTACTTC	CASSLEQATYEQYF	-	-	TRBV13	TRBJ2-7
TGTGCCAGCAGTTCCCACAGGGGGCAGTACGAGCAGTACTTC	CASSSHRGQYEQYF	-	TRBD1	TRBV6-5	TRBJ2-7
TGCGCCAGCAGGAACGGACACCTCCATTCCTACGAGCAGTACTTC	CASRNGHLHSYEQYF	-	-	TRBV5-1	TRBJ2-7
TGCGCCAGCAGCCAAGAGTCTCGGAAGGGGAGGGGTGGGGCCAACGTCCTGACTTTC	CASSQESRKGRGGANVLTF	-	TRBD2	TRBV4-1	TRBJ2-6
TGTGCCAGCAGTACTGGACAAGCCGACGAGCAGTACTTC	CASSTGQADEQYF	-	-	TRBV2	TRBJ2-7
TGTGCCAGCAGCCCTAGTGAGGAGGAGGGGGAGCTGTTTTTT	CASSPSEEEGELFF	-	-	TRBV7-3	TRBJ2-2
TGTGCCAGCAGTTTATGGGCCTCGGGGGCGCGGAGCGGCTATGGCTACACCTTC	CASSLWASGARSGYGYTF	-	-	TRBV28	TRBJ1-2
TGTGCCAGCAGCGAGGGAGGGGAAGGAGGCAATCAGCCCCAGCATTTT	CASSEGGEGGNQPQHF	-	-	TRBV9	TRBJ1-5
TGTGCCAGCAGCCCTCCGACTAGCGGGAGGGACGAGCAGTACTTC	CASSPPTSGRDEQYF	once	TRBD2	TRBV7-2	TRBJ2-7
TGTGCCACCAGCGCCCCGGGAGCCTCCCACGAGCAGTACTTC	CATSAPGASHEQYF	-	-	TRBV15	TRBJ2-7
TGTGCCAGCAGTAACGGACAGTTTGACGAGCAGTACTTC	CASSNGQFDEQYF	-	-	TRBV13	TRBJ2-7
TGTGCCAGCAGCCCCAAGGGACTAGCGGGAGTCTACGAGCAGTACTTC	CASSPKGLAGVYEQYF	once	TRBD2	TRBV7-9	TRBJ2-7
TGTGCCACCAGCAGAGGATCTCAGGGTGGGAGAAACACTGAAGCTTTCTTT	CATSRGSQGGRNTEAFF	-	-	TRBV15	TRBJ1-1
TGTGCCAGCAGTGACCGGACAGGGGGAGTTCACGAGCAGTACTTC	CASSDRTGGVHEQYF	once	TRBD1	TRBV25-1	TRBJ2-7
TGTGCCAGCAGCTGGGACAGATCTCTAGACCAAGAGACCCAGTACTTC	CASSWDRSLDQETQYF	-	TRBD1	TRBV7-2	TRBJ2-5
TGTGCCAGCAGTGAGAGAGGAGCGGGGCCAAGCACAGATACGCAGTATTTT	CASSERGAGPSTDTQYF	-	TRBD2	TRBV6-1	TRBJ2-3